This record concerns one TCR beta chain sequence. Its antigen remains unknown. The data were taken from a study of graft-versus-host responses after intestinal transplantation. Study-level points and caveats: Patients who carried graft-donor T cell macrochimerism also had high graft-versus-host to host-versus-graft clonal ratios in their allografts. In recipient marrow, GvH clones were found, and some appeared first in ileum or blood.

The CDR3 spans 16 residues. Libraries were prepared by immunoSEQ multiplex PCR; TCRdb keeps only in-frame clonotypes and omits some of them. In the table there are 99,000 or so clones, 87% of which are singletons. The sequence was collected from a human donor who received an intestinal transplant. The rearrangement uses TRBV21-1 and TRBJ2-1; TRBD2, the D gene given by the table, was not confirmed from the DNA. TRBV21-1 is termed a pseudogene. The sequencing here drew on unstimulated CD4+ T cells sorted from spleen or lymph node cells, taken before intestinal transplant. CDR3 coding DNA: TGTGCCAGCAGCCCTCTAGCGGGAGCGCCTTACAATGAGCAGTTCTTC. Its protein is CASSPLAGAPYNEQFF.